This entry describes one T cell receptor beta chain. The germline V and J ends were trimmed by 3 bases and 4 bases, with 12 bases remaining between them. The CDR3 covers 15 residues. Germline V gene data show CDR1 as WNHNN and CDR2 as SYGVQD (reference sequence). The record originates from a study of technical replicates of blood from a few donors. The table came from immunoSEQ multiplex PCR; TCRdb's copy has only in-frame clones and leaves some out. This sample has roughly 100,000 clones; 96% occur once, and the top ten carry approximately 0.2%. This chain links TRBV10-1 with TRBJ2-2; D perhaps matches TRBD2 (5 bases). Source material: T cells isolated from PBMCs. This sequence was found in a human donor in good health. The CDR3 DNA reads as TGCGCCAGCAGTGACTTTAATCGGGGCACCGGGGAGCTGTTTTTT. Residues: CASSDFNRGTGELFF.